This T cell receptor (beta chain) was documented in a study of T cells after somatic rescue of genetic block. Sequencing was performed with immunoSEQ multiplex PCR; in TCRdb, only in-frame clones are kept and a portion is missing. The sample has over 8,000 clones; around 75% are singletons. The clonotype originates from a boy between 10 and 17 years old. The sample consisted of peripheral blood mononuclear cells (PBMCs).

The CDR3 sequence: CASSVVGRGVNTEAFF. DNA of the CDR3: TGTGCCAGCAGCGTAGTGGGCAGGGGGGTAAACACTGAAGCTTTCTTT. The chain is built from TRBV9 and TRBJ1-1; 7 positions match TRBD1. Germline CDR1 is SGDLS and CDR2 is YYNGEE. Trimming took 0 bases from V and 2 from J; bases not matched to a gene: 7. This CDR3 has 16 residues.